A selection of T cell receptor beta chains follows, all from one sample in a study of neurological immune-mediated disorders. MiXCR was run by TCRdb on the 5' RACE reads, yielding one entry per CDR3 protein. The data contain more than 70,000 distinct CDR3 sequences, more than 15% of them singletons. Sequenced material: PBMCs. Receptors were obtained from a woman in her thirties or forties in good health. The CDR3 runs from the conserved cysteine through the conserved F or W. The D gene is left open where the match is weak. Clone size is shown for a subset of rows, as once, few, many or a class of expanded clone.

>TRBJ2-2|TRBD2|many|TRBV5-1
TGCGCCAGCAGCTTAGCGGGGGGATACACCGGGGAGCTGTTTTTT
CASSLAGGYTGELFF
>TRBJ2-6|.|few|TRBV12-3/TRBV12-4
TGTGCCAGCAACCCCCGTTTGGTAGGCTCTGGGGCCAACGTCCTGACTTTC
CASNPRLVGSGANVLTF
>TRBJ2-1|.|.|TRBV4-1
TGCGCCAGCAGCCCCGCCCGAGACAGGATTTACAATGAGCAGTTCTTC
CASSPARDRIYNEQFF
>TRBJ2-1|TRBD1|many|TRBV5-1
TGCGCCAGCAGCTTGGAGGGGACAGGGGGCCGCAATGAGCAGTTCTTC
CASSLEGTGGRNEQFF
>TRBJ1-4|TRBD1|many|TRBV6-5
TGTGCCAGCAGTTACTCTTTTGCAGGGGGGGAAAAACTGTTTTTT
CASSYSFAGGEKLFF
>TRBJ2-7|.|many|TRBV5-6
TGTGCCAGCAGCCTGACCCCCGGGACATTTTACGAGCAGTACTTC
CASSLTPGTFYEQYF
>TRBJ1-1|.|many|TRBV7-9
TGTGCCAGCAGCCTCGGACAGAGGGTTTACACTGAAGCTTTCTTT
CASSLGQRVYTEAFF
>TRBJ2-1|.|many|TRBV6-2/TRBV6-3
TGTGCCAACGATCCGGGACTTTACAATGAGCAGTTCTTC
CANDPGLYNEQFF
>TRBJ2-2|TRBD2|.|TRBV5-4
TGTGCCAGCAGCATACTAGCGGGGAACACCGGGGAGCTGTTTTTT
CASSILAGNTGELFF
>TRBJ1-1|.|.|TRBV3-1
TGTGCCAACAGCCATAAGGGGACTGAAGCTTTCTTT
CANSHKGTEAFF
>TRBJ1-1|.|many|TRBV19
TGTGCCAGTAGCTTTAGGGGGGTCGGCACTGAAGCTTTCTTT
CASSFRGVGTEAFF
>TRBJ1-1|.|.|TRBV19
TGTGCCAGTAGTATAGGAGCAGGGAGAATGAGGAACACTGAAGCTTTCTTT
CASSIGAGRMRNTEAFF
>TRBJ2-1|TRBD2|.|TRBV30
TGTGCCTGGAGTGTAGAACTAGCGGGGACTCACTACAATGAGCAGTTCTTC
CAWSVELAGTHYNEQFF
>TRBJ2-5|.|many|TRBV5-1
TGCGCCAGCAGCCCGGGACTTCAAGAGACCCAGTACTTC
CASSPGLQETQYF
>TRBJ2-1|.|many|TRBV5-1
TGCGCCAGCAGCTTGGGGCAGGGTGAAGGGAATGAGCAGTTCTTC
CASSLGQGEGNEQFF
>TRBJ2-3|.|.|TRBV14
TGTGCCAGCAACCCCACCGGGGGGCGAGCGGATACGCAGTATTTT
CASNPTGGRADTQYF
>TRBJ1-1|.|many|TRBV20-1
TGCAGTGCTAGAGATCTAGCGAAGGGGGTTGAAGCTTTCTTT
CSARDLAKGVEAFF
>TRBJ2-7|TRBD1|few|TRBV20-1
TGCAGTGCTGTACGACAGGGTTGGGCCTACGAGCAGTACTTC
CSAVRQGWAYEQYF
>TRBJ1-1|TRBD1|.|TRBV5-4
TGTGCCAGCACCTCCGGGACAGGATTCATAAGGGATGCTTTCTTT
CASTSGTGFIRDAFF
>TRBJ1-5|TRBD1|many|TRBV7-2
TGTGCCAGCAGCTCCGGTGGGACAGGGGATCAGCCCCAGCATTTT
CASSSGGTGDQPQHF
>TRBJ2-1|TRBD2|many|TRBV5-1
TGCGCCAGCAGCACTAGCGGGGGGCGCGGTGAGCAGTTCTTC
CASSTSGGRGEQFF
>TRBJ1-5|.|many|TRBV7-2
TGTGCCAGCAGCAACCTGTTCGACCAGCCCCAGCATTTT
CASSNLFDQPQHF
>TRBJ2-3|.|many|TRBV6-1
TGTGCCAGCAGAGGGGGGGCCGGGACAGATACGCAGTATTTT
CASRGGAGTDTQYF
>TRBJ2-5|TRBD1|many|TRBV6-5
TGTGCCAGCAGTTACAGGGGGCCGGGAGAGACCCAGTACTTC
CASSYRGPGETQYF
>TRBJ2-1|TRBD1|.|TRBV5-1
TGCGCCAGCAGGGGGACAGGGGGTATGAATGAGCAGTTCTTC
CASRGTGGMNEQFF
>TRBJ2-1|.|.|TRBV5-1
TGCGCCAGCAGTGGAGGCCGGAGCTCCTACAATGAGCAGTTCTTC
CASSGGRSSYNEQFF
>TRBJ2-1|.|few|TRBV27
TGTGCCAGCAGTTTATCTCGCCAGGGAGGAAGGAATGAGCAGTTCTTC
CASSLSRQGGRNEQFF
>TRBJ1-1|TRBD1|many|TRBV10-3
TGTGCCTCACACAAAGGGGGACAGGGGAACACTGAAGCTTTCTTT
CASHKGGQGNTEAFF
>TRBJ2-1|TRBD2|.|TRBV24-1
TGTGCCACCAGTGATTTAGGGACTAGCGGGAGGGTGCAGTTCTTC
CATSDLGTSGRVQFF
>TRBJ2-3|TRBD2|many|TRBV5-1
TGCGCCAGTTCTAGCGGGGGGGCCTCGGATACGCAGTATTTT
CASSSGGASDTQYF